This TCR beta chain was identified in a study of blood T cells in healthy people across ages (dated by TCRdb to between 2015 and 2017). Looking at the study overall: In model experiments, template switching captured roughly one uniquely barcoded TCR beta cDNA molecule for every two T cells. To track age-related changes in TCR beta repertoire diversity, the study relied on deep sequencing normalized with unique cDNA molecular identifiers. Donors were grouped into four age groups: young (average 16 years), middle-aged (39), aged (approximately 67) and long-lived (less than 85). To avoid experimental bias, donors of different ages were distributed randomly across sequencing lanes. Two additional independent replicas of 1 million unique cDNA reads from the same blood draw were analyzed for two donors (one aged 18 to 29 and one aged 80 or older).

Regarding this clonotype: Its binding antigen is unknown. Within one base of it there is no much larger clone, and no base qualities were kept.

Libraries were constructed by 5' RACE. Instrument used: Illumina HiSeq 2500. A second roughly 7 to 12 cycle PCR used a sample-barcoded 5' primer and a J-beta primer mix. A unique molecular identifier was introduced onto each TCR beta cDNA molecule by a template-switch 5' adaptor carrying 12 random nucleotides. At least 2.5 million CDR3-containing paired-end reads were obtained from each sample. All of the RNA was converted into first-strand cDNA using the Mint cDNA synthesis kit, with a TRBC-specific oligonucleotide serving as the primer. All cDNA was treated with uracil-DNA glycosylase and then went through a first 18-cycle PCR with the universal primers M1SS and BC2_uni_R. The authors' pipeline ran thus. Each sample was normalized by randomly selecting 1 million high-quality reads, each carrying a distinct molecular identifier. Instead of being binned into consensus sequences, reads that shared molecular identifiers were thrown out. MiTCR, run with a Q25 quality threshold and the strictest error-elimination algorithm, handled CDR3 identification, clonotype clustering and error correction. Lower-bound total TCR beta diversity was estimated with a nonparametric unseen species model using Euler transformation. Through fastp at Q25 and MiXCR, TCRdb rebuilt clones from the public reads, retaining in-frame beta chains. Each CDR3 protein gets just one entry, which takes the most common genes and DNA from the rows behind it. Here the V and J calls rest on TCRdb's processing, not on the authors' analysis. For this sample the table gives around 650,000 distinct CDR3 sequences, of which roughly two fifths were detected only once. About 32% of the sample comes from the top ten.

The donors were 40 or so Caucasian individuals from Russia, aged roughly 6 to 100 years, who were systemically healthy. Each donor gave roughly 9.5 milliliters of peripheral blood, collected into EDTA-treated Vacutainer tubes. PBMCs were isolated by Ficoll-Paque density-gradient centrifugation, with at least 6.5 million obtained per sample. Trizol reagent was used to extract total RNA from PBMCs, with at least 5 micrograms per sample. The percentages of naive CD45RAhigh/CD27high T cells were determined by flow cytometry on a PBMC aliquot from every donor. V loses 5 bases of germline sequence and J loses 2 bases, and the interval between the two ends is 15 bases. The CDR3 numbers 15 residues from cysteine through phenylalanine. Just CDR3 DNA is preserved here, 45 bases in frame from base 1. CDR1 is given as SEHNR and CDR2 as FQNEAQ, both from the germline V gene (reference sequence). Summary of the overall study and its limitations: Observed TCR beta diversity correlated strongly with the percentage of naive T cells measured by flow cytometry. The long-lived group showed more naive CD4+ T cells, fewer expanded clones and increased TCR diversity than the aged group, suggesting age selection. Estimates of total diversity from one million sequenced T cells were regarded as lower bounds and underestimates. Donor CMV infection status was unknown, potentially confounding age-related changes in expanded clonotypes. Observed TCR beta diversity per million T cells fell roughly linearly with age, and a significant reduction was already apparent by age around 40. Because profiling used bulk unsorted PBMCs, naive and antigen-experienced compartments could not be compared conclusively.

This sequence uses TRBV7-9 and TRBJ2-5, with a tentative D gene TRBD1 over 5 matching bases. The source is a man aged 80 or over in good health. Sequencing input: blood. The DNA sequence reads TGTGCCAGCAGCAGGCCTCAGGGTTCTCAAGAGACCCAGTACTTC. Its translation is CASSRPQGSQETQYF.